These 21 T cell receptor beta chains originate from one sample sequenced in a study of ipilimumab plus nivolumab after autologous stem cell transplantation. The protocol was immunoSEQ multiplex PCR, while the TCRdb copy is restricted to in-frame clones and leaves out a portion. The table lists about 22,000 clones, 70% to 85% of them singletons. The material sequenced was PBMCs, taken in a trial of ipilimumab plus nivolumab as post-transplant consolidation. The receptor set was obtained from a male donor with diffuse large B-cell lymphoma.

The V call is TRBV19, the J call TRBJ1-5, with D possibly being TRBD1 (5 bases). Germline V CDR1 and CDR2: LNHDA, SQIVND (reference sequence). CDR3 length: 14 residues. Trimming left V 3 bases short and J 11 bases short, with 17 bases between. This CDR3 reads CASSMGQATGAQHF. CDR3 coding DNA: TGTGCCAGTAGTATGGGGCAGGCCACTGGGGCCCAGCATTTT. The whole variable domain, filled in from reference TRBV19 and TRBJ1-5, reads DGGITQSPKYLFRKEGQNVTLSCEQNLNHDAMYWYRQDPGQGLRLIYYSQIVNDFQKGDIAEGYSVSREKKESFPLTVTSAQKNPTAFYLCASSMGQATGAQHFGDGTRLSIL.

This clone was seen only a few times. This chain uses TRBV9 with TRBJ2-5; no clear D. The CDR3 runs 15 residues. With 0 bases removed from V and 0 bases from J, the gap between germline ends came to 9 bases. CDR1 is SGDLS and CDR2 is YYNGEE in the germline V gene. CDR3 bases: TGTGCCAGCAGCGTAGCTTCAGCGTACCAAGAGACCCAGTACTTC. This codes for CASSVASAYQETQYF. Together with reference TRBV9 and TRBJ2-5, the CDR3 gives the full variable domain: DSGVTQTPKHLITATGQRVTLRCSPRSGDLSVYWYQQSLDQGLQFLIQYYNGEERAKGNILERFSAQQFPDLHSELNLSSLELGDSALYFCASSVASAYQETQYFGPGTRLLVL.

This sequence joins TRBV13 and TRBJ1-2; 8 nucleotides agree with TRBD1. CDR3 size: 15 residues. The V gene's germline CDR1 is PRHDT and CDR2 FYEKMQ (reference sequence). J was trimmed by 9 bases and V by 0 bases; bases with no gene match: 9. The CDR3 nucleotides read TGTGCCAGCAGCTTAGGACAGGGGGGAAATTATCGCTACACCTTC. It yields the protein CASSLGQGGNYRYTF.

The chain uses TRBV5-1 and TRBJ2-7; D ambiguous. The CDR3 is made up of 14 amino acids. Germline values: CDR1 SGHRS, CDR2 YFSETQ. V was cut by 0 bases and J by 5 bases, with 12 bases left in between. The CDR3 DNA sequence: TGCGCCAGCAGCTTGGCCCCGGGTGGGGACGAGCAGTACTTC. Amino acids: CASSLAPGGDEQYF.

The chain carries TRBV5-8 and TRBJ2-7; a weak D match, TRBD2 (6 bases). CDR3 length equals 14 residues. The V and J ends lost 4 bases and 8 bases respectively, with 19 bases between them. Germline loops: CDR1 SGHTS, CDR2 YDEGEE. CDR3: CASSLGTGDSKQYF. The CDR3 DNA is TGTGCCAGCAGCCTGGGGACGGGGGATAGCAAGCAGTACTTC.

This clone was found a few times. The CDR3 loop is CASRRGVTGANVLTF. For the CDR3, the DNA is TGTGCCAGCAGGAGAGGGGTAACTGGGGCCAACGTCCTGACTTTC. This chain connects TRBV2 to TRBJ2-6; either TRBD1 or TRBD2 may supply D (5 bases each). CDR3 length: 15 residues. Trimming stripped 6 bases from V and 2 bases from J, with 11 bases between. Germline V lookup: CDR1 SNHLY, CDR2 FYNNEI.

The chain links TRBV5-1 to TRBJ1-1; 8 positions match TRBD1. Germline V gene data show CDR1 as SGHRS and CDR2 as YFSETQ. The CDR3 runs 14 residues. The J segment lost 7 bases and the V segment lost 0 bases, leaving 5 bases of the junction unmatched. The CDR3 region is CASSLVGQDNEAFF. The CDR3 DNA reads as TGCGCCAGCAGCTTGGTGGGACAGGATAATGAAGCTTTCTTT.

The genes are TRBV30 and TRBJ2-7; the D gene is possibly TRBD1 (7 bases). Germline CDR1 and CDR2: GTSNPN and SVGIG (reference sequence). This CDR3 spans 15 amino acids. Trimming cost V 2 bases and J 7 bases, with 21 bases left between them. Here the CDR3 DNA reads TGTGCCTGGAGTTCACCGGGCCTTTCAGGGGGGGAGCAGTACTTC. This gives the protein CAWSSPGLSGGEQYF.

The chain recombines TRBV7-9 with TRBJ1-1; D is undetermined. CDR1 and CDR2 from the germline V gene are SEHNR and FQNEAQ (reference sequence). V lost 1 base to trimming and J lost 0 bases, with 9 bases between them. The CDR3 contains 15 residues. This CDR3 is CASSLVVGMNTEAFF. The CDR3 DNA is TGTGCCAGCAGCTTAGTGGTGGGAATGAACACTGAAGCTTTCTTT.

This clone has only one observation. The chain employs TRBV19 and TRBJ2-3; D gene unclear. V lost 3 bases and J lost 11, with 15 bases in between. The CDR3 consists of 13 residues. From germline, CDR1 is LNHDA and CDR2 SQIVND (reference sequence). The CDR3 DNA sequence: TGTGCCAGTAGTATCGAAGCTCCCCGGAGGCAGTATTTT. As protein: CASSIEAPRRQYF. The entire variable domain, with the rest obtained from reference TRBV19 and TRBJ2-3, is as follows: DGGITQSPKYLFRKEGQNVTLSCEQNLNHDAMYWYRQDPGQGLRLIYYSQIVNDFQKGDIAEGYSVSREKKESFPLTVTSAQKNPTAFYLCASSIEAPRRQYFGPGTRLTVL.

In its sample, this clone ranks as medium-sized. A read error may account for a junction end that differs from germline. The CDR3 sequence: CASSLGPDGDTIF. Written as DNA, the CDR3 is TGTGCCAGCAGCTTAGGACCCGATGGGGACACCATTTTT. The V gene is TRBV11-3, the J gene TRBJ1-4, with a possible D match to TRBD1 (6 bases). Germline V CDR1 and CDR2: SGHNT, YENEEA. This CDR3 has 13 amino acids.

The chain has TRBV4-1 and TRBJ2-2; TRBD2 matches at 9 bases. Germline CDR1 is MGHRA and CDR2 is YSYEKL. Trimming cost V 0 bases and J 3 bases; bases outside gene matches: 8. The length of the CDR3 is 18 residues. CDR3 residues: CASSQDLVTSGYTGELFF. Here the CDR3 DNA reads TGCGCCAGCAGCCAAGATCTCGTGACTAGCGGATACACCGGGGAGCTGTTTTTT.

This chain uses TRBV4-1 with TRBJ1-3; D unresolved. Trimming removed 5 bases at V and 4 bases at J, with 12 bases between. Germline CDR1 reads MGHRA; CDR2 reads YSYEKL. The CDR3 covers 14 residues. The CDR3 nucleotides are TGCGCCAGCAGCGCCCGCATGGGGGGAAACACCATATATTTT. Protein sequence: CASSARMGGNTIYF.

In nucleotides, the CDR3 is TGTGCCAGCAGCTTGCCGGGGAGGGCCTACGAGCAGTACTTC. It yields the protein CASSLPGRAYEQYF. The gene calls are TRBV5-6 and TRBJ2-5; 7 nucleotides line up with TRBD2. The end of the DNA is better explained by TRBJ2-7, so the J call may be wrong. The CDR3 contains 14 residues. Germline V gene data show CDR1 as SGHDT and CDR2 as YYEEEE.

The chain combines TRBV28 with TRBJ2-7; 10 bases line up with TRBD1. This CDR3 has 15 amino acids. The junction had 5 bases not matched to a gene; V was cut back by 4 bases and J by 2 bases. The germline CDR1 and CDR2 sequences are MDHEN and SYDVKM. CDR3 DNA sequence: TGTGCCAGCAGTTCAGGACAGGGGGGGACCTACGAGCAGTACTTC. Its translation: CASSSGQGGTYEQYF.

CDR3 region: CATSGWTSGVYNEQFF. In nucleotides, the CDR3 is TGTGCCACCAGCGGATGGACTAGCGGGGTTTACAATGAGCAGTTCTTC. The chain recombines TRBV15 with TRBJ2-1; 12 nucleotides line up with TRBD2. After removal of 5 bases from V and 4 bases from J, the junction contained 6 bases not matched to a gene. The CDR3 sequence is 16 residues long. Germline assignment: CDR1 LNHNV and CDR2 YYDKDF (reference sequence). Full variable domain (outside the CDR3, taken from reference TRBV15 and TRBJ2-1): DAMVIQNPRYQVTQFGKPVTLSCSQTLNHNVMYWYQQKSSQAPKLLFHYYDKDFNNEADTPDNFQSRRPNTSFCFLDIRSPGLGDTAMYLCATSGWTSGVYNEQFFGPGTRLTVL.

The chain has TRBV5-1 and TRBJ2-7; 10 bases agree with TRBD2. The junction had 6 bases not matched to a gene; V was cut back by 0 bases and J by 6 bases. Germline loops: CDR1 SGHRS, CDR2 YFSETQ. This CDR3 comprises 15 residues. In DNA form, the CDR3 reads TGCGCCAGCAGCTTGGTAGCAGCTAGCGGGAGCGAGCAGTACTTC. It translates to CASSLVAASGSEQYF.

The chain carries TRBV10-2 and TRBJ2-5, with 8 bases that match TRBD2. The CDR3 has 13 residues. Looked up from germline, CDR1 is WSHSY and CDR2 is SAAADI. Trimming removed 6 bases from V and 5 bases from J; junction bases left unmatched: 5. CDR3 loop: CASSGGVRETQYF. Here the CDR3 DNA reads TGCGCCAGCAGCGGGGGGGTGAGGGAGACCCAGTACTTC.

J is TRBJ1-5 and V is TRBV15; D is undetermined. From germline, CDR1 is LNHNV and CDR2 YYDKDF (reference sequence). The CDR3 runs to 15 residues. The ends were cut back, 0 bases at V and 1 base at J, with 7 bases in the middle. CDR3 sequence reads: CATSRDAVSNQPQHF. For the CDR3, the DNA is TGTGCCACCAGCAGAGATGCGGTAAGCAATCAGCCCCAGCATTTT.

This chain uses TRBV5-1 with TRBJ2-3; D is unclear. Germline lookup yields CDR1 SGHRS and CDR2 YFSETQ. V was clipped by 6 bases and J by 0 bases, with 14 bases between them. The CDR3 runs to 15 residues. The CDR3 loop is CASKSISASTDTQYF. The CDR3 DNA follows: TGCGCCAGCAAATCTATCTCTGCTAGCACAGATACGCAGTATTTT. The whole variable domain, filled in from reference TRBV5-1 and TRBJ2-3, reads KAGVTQTPRYLIKTRGQQVTLSCSPISGHRSVSWYQQTPGQGLQFLFEYFSETQRNKGNFPGRFSGRQFSNSRSEMNVSTLELGDSALYLCASKSISASTDTQYFGPGTRLTVL.

The chain has TRBV30 and TRBJ1-1; 7 positions match TRBD1. The trim removed 4 bases at V and 0 bases at J, leaving 8 bases unmatched. This CDR3 is built from 15 residues. Germline CDR1 reads GTSNPN; CDR2 reads SVGIG (reference sequence). CDR3 amino acids: CAWTQGWGVNTEAFF. The CDR3 DNA sequence: TGTGCCTGGACACAGGGGTGGGGGGTGAACACTGAAGCTTTCTTT. Full variable domain (rest looked up from reference TRBV30 and TRBJ1-1): SQTIHQWPATLVQPVGSPLSLECTVEGTSNPNLYWYRQAAGRGLQLLFYSVGIGQISSEVPQNLSASRPQDRQFILSSKKLLLSDSGFYLCAWTQGWGVNTEAFFGQGTRLTVV.